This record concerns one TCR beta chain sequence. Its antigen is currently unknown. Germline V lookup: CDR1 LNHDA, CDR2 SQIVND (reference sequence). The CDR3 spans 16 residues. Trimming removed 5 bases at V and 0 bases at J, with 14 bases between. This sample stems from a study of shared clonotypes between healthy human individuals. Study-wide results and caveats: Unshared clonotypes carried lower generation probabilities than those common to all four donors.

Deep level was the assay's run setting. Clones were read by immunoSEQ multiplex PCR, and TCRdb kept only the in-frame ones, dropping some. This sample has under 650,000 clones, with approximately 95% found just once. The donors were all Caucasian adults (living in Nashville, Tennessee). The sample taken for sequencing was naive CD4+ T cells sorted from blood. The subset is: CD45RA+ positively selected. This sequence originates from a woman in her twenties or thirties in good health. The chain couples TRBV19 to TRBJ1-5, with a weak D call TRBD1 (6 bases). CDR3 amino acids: CASSVRTDYSNQPQHF. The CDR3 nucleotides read TGTGCCAGTAGTGTGAGGACAGACTATAGCAATCAGCCCCAGCATTTT. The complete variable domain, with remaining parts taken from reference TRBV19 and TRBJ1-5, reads DGGITQSPKYLFRKEGQNVTLSCEQNLNHDAMYWYRQDPGQGLRLIYYSQIVNDFQKGDIAEGYSVSREKKESFPLTVTSAQKNPTAFYLCASSVRTDYSNQPQHFGDGTRLSIL.